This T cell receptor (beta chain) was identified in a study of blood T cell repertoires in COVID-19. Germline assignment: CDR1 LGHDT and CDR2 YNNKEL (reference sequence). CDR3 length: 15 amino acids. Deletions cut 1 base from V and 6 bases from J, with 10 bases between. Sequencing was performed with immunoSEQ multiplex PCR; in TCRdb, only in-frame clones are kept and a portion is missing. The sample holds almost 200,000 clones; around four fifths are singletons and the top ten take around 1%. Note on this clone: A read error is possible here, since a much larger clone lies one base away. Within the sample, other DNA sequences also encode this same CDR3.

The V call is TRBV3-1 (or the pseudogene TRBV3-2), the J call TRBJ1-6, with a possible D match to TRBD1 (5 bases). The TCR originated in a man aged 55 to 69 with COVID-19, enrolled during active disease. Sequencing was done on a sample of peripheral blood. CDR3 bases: TGTGCCAGCAGCCAAGTAGGGGCTGGTAATTCACCCCTCCACTTT. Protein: CASSQVGAGNSPLHF.